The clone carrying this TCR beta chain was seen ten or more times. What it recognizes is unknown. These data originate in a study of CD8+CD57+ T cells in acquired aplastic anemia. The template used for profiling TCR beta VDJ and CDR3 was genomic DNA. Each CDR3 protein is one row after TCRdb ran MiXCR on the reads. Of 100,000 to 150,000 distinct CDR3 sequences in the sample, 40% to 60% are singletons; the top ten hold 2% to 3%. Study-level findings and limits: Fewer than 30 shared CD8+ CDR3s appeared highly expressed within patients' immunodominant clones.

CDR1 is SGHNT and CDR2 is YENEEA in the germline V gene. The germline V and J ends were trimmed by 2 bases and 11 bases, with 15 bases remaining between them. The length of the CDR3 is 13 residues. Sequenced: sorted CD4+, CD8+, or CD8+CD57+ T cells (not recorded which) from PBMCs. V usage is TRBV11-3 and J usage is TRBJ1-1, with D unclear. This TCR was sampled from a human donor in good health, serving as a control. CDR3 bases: TGTGCCAGCAGCTTACCACCACGGTCGGGGGCTTTCTTT. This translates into CASSLPPRSGAFF.